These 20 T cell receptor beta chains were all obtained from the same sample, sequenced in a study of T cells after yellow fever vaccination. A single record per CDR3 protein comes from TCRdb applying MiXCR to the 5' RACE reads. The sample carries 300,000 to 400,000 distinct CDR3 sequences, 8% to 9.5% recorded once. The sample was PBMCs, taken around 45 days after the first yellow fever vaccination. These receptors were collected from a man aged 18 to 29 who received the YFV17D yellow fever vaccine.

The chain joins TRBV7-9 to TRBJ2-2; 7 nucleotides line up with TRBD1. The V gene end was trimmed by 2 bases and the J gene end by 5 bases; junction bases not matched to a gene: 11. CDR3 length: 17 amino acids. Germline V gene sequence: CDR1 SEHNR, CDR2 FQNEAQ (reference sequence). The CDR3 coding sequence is TGTGCCAGCAGCTTACCTAGCAGGGACAGACGAACCGGGGAGCTGTTTTTT. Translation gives CASSLPSRDRRTGELFF.

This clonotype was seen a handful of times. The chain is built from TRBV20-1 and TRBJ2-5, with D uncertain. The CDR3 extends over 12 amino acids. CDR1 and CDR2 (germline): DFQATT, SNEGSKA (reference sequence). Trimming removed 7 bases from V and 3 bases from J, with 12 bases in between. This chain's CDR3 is CSVSGPKETQYF. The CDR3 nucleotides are TGCAGTGTCTCCGGCCCAAAAGAGACCCAGTACTTC.

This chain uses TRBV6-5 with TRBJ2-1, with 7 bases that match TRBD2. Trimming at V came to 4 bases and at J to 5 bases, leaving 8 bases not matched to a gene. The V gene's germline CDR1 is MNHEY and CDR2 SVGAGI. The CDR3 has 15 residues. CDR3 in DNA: TGTGCCAGCAGTTGGGGGGTAGCGGGCCACAATGAGCAGTTCTTC. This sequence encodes CASSWGVAGHNEQFF.

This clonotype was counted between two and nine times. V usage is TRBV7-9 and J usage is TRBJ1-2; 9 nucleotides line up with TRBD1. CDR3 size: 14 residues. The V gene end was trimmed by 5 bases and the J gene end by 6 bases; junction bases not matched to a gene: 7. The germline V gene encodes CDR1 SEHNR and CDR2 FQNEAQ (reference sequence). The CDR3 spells CASSPGTGINGYTF. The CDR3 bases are TGTGCCAGCAGCCCTGGGACAGGGATAAATGGCTACACCTTC. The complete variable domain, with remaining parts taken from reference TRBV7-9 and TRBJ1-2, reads DTGVSQNPRHKITKRGQNVTFRCDPISEHNRLYWYRQTLGQGPEFLTYFQNEAQLEKSRLLSDRFSAERPKGSFSTLEIQRTEQGDSAMYLCASSPGTGINGYTFGSGTRLTVV.

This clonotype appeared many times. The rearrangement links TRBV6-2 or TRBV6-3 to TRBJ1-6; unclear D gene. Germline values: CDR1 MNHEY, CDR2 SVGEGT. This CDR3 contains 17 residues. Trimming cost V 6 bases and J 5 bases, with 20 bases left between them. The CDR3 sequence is CASRDVYLDLNNSPLHF. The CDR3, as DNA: TGTGCCAGCAGAGACGTATACTTGGACCTCAATAATTCACCCCTCCACTTT.

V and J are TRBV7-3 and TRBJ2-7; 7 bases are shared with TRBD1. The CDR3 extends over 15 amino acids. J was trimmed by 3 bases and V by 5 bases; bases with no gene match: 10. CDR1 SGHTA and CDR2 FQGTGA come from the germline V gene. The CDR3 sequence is CASSLYRQGNYEQYV. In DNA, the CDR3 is TGTGCCAGCAGCCTGTACCGACAGGGAAACTACGAGCAGTACGTC.

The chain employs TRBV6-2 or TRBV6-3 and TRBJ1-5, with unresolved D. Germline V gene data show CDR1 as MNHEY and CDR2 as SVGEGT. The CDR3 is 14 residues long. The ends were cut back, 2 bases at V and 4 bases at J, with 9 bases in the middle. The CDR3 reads CASSYVALNQPQHF. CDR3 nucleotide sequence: TGTGCCAGCAGTTACGTGGCACTTAATCAGCCCCAGCATTTT.

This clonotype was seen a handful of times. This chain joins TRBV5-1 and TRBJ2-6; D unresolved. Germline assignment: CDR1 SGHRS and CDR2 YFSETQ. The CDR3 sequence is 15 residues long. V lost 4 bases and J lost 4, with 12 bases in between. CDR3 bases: TGCGCCAGCAGCCCGACTCCCGACGGGGCCAACGTCCTGACTTTC. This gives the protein CASSPTPDGANVLTF.

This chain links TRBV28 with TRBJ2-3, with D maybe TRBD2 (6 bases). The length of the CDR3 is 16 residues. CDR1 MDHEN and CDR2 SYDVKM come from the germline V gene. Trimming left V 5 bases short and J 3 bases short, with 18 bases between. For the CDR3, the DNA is TGTGCCAGCAGTCCAGGAGGGCTTCTGAGGACAGATACGCAGTATTTT. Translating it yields CASSPGGLLRTDTQYF. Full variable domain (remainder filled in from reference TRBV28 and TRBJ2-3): DVKVTQSSRYLVKRTGEKVFLECVQDMDHENMFWYRQDPGLGLRLIYFSYDVKMKEKGDIPEGYSVSREKKERFSLILESASTNQTSMYLCASSPGGLLRTDTQYFGPGTRLTVL.

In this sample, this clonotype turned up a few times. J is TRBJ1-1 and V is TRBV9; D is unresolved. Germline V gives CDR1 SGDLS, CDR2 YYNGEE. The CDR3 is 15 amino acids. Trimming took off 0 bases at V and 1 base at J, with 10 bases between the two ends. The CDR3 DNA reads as TGTGCCAGCAGCGTAGACGGGTTCGGGAACACTGAAGCTTTCTTT. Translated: CASSVDGFGNTEAFF.

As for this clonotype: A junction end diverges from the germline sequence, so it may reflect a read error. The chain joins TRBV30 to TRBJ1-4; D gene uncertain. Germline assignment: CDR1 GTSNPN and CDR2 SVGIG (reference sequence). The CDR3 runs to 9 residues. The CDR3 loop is CAQRHVPSF. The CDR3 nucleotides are TGTGCCCAGAGGCACGTCCCTTCATTT.

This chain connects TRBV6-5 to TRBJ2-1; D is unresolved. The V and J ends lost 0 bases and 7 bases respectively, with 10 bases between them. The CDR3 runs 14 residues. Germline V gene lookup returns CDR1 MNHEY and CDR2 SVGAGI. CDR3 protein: CASSYSRLSNEQFF. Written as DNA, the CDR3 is TGTGCCAGCAGTTACTCAAGACTTTCGAATGAGCAGTTCTTC.

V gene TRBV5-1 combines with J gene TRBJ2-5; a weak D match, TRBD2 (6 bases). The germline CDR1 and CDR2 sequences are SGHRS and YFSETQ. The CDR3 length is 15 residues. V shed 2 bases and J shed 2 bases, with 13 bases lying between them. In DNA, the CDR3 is TGCGCCAGCAGCTTCATAGCGGATCATCAAGAGACCCAGTACTTC. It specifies CASSFIADHQETQYF. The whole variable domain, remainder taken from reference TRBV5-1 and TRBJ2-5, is KAGVTQTPRYLIKTRGQQVTLSCSPISGHRSVSWYQQTPGQGLQFLFEYFSETQRNKGNFPGRFSGRQFSNSRSEMNVSTLELGDSALYLCASSFIADHQETQYFGPGTRLLVL.

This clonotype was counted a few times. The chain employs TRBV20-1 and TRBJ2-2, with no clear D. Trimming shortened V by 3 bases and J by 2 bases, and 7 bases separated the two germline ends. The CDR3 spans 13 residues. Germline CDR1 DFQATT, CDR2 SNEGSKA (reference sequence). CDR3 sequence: CSASSTNTGELFF. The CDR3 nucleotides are TGCAGTGCTAGTTCTACAAACACCGGGGAGCTGTTTTTT.

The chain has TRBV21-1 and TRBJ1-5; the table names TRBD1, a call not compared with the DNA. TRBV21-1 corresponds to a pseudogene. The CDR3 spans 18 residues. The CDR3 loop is CASSKEGANRGINQPQHF. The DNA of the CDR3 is TGTGCCAGCAGCAAAGAAGGTGCGAACAGGGGAATCAATCAGCCCCAGCATTTT.

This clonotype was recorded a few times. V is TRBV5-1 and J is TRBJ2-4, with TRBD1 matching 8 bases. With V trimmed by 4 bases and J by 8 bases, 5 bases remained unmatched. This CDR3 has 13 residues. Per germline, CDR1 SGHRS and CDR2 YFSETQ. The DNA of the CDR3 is TGCGCCAGCAGCGTTGGACAGGGAGACATTCAGTACTTC. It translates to CASSVGQGDIQYF.

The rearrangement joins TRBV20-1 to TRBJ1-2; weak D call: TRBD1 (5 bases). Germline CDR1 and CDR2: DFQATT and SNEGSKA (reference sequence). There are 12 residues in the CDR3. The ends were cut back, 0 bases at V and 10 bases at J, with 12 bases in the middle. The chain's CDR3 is CSARDQGFTYTF. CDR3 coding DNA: TGCAGTGCTAGAGATCAGGGCTTCACCTACACCTTC.

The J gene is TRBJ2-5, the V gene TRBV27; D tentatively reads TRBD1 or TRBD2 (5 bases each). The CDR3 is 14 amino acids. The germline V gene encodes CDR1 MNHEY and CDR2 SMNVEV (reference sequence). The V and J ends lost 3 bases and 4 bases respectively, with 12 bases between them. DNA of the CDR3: TGTGCCAGCAGTTTCCGGGGCAGGAGAGAGACCCAGTACTTC. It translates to CASSFRGRRETQYF.

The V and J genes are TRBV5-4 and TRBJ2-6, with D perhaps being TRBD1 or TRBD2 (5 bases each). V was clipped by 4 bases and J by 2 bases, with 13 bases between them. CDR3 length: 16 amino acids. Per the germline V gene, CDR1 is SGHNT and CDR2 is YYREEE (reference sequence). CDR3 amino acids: CASSAVLGAGANVLTF. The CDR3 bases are TGTGCCAGCAGCGCCGTTCTGGGGGCTGGGGCCAACGTCCTGACTTTC.

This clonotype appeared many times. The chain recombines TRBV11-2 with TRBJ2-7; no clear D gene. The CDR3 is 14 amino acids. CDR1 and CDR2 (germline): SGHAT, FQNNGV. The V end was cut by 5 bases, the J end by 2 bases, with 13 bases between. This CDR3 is CASSPRAGTYEQYF. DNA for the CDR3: TGTGCCAGCAGCCCACGGGCAGGCACCTACGAGCAGTACTTC.